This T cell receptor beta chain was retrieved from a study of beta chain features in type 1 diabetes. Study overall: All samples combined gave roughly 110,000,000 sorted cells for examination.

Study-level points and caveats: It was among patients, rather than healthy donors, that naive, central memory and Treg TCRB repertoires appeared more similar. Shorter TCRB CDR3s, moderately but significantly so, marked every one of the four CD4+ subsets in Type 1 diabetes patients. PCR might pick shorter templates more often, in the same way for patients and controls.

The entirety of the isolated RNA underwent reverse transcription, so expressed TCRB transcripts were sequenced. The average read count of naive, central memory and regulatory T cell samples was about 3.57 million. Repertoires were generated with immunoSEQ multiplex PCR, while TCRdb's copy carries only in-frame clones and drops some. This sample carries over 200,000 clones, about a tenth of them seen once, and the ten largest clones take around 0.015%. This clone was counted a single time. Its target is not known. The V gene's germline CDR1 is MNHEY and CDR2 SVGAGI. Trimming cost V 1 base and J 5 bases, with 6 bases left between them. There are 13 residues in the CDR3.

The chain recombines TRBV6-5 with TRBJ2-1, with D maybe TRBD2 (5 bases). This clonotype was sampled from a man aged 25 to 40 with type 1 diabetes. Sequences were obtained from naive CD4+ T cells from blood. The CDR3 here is CASSYFGNNEQFF. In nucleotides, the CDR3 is TGTGCCAGCAGTTACTTCGGGAACAATGAGCAGTTCTTC.